The sequence of this T cell receptor (beta chain) was determined in a study of CD8+ T cells in alopecia areata. Study-wide context: Once tofacitinib had been taken for 6 to 18 months, 6 months off drug followed.

Separation by sorting yielded CD4+ and CD8+ T cells from PBMCs. Germline CDR1 and CDR2: WSHSY and SAAADI. Losses at the gene ends were 4 bases for V and 7 bases for J; bases not matched to a gene: 2. The CDR3 totals 12 residues. Reverse transcription of extracted RNA yielded cDNA, which provided the sequencing template. Produced via immunoSEQ multiplex PCR; TCRdb's table is partial and in-frame only. The sample has 150,000 or so clones, more than 75% seen once. The origin of this receptor is a human donor with alopecia areata. This specimen was CD8+ T cells sorted from blood, taken at week 0. The chain combines TRBV10-2 with TRBJ2-7, with 9 bases identical to TRBD1. CDR3 DNA sequence: TGCGCCAGCAGTGGGACAGGGGAGGAGCAGTACTTC. Amino acids: CASSGTGEEQYF.